Listed below are T cell receptor beta chains from one sample, sequenced in a study of cytomegalovirus exposure and HLA in healthy donors. TCRdb's table, derived via immunoSEQ multiplex PCR, lists solely in-frame clones and lacks some. The sample carries some 120,000 clones, around nine tenths recorded once. The source material was PBMCs. All receptors derive from a woman aged 18 to 35 in good health and CMV-seronegative. CDR3s include the opening cysteine and the closing phenylalanine or tryptophan. D genes are given only for firm matches. Not every row has a clone size; where given, it reads once, few, many or a size class.

clone_size	v_call	j_call	d_call	cdr3_length	cdr3_aa	cdr3_nt
.	TRBV19	TRBJ2-2	.	15	CASRPYDRNTGELFF	TGTGCCAGTAGGCCATACGACAGAAACACCGGGGAGCTGTTTTTT
.	TRBV5-8	TRBJ1-5	.	16	CASSPYPTDRNQPQHF	TGTGCCAGCAGCCCATACCCCACAGACCGCAATCAGCCCCAGCATTTT
.	TRBV18	TRBJ2-3	TRBD1	14	CASSPGTATDTQYF	TGTGCCAGCTCGCCCGGGACAGCCACAGATACGCAGTATTTT
.	TRBV30	TRBJ2-5	.	12	CAWSPEGGTQYF	TGTGCCTGGTCGCCGGAAGGGGGGACCCAGTACTTC
.	TRBV5-1	TRBJ2-6	.	18	CASSSDSSPASGANVLTF	TGCGCCAGCAGTTCCGATAGCTCCCCGGCTTCTGGGGCCAACGTCCTGACTTTC
.	TRBV7-8	TRBJ2-2	TRBD1	14	CASSKVRGPGELFF	TGTGCCAGCAGCAAAGTCAGGGGGCCCGGGGAGCTGTTTTTT
.	TRBV5-8	TRBJ1-1	TRBD1	14	CASSAWTGKVEAFF	TGTGCCAGCAGCGCGTGGACAGGGAAGGTTGAAGCTTTCTTT
.	TRBV10-1	TRBJ2-1	TRBD2	15	CASSDRLAGLSEQFF	TGCGCCAGCAGTGATCGATTAGCGGGGCTCTCGGAGCAGTTCTTC
.	TRBV1	TRBJ2-7	.	15	CTSSQETAGTYEQYF	TGCACCAGCAGCCAAGAAACAGCGGGCACCTACGAGCAGTACTTC
.	TRBV28	TRBJ2-6	TRBD2	18	CASSPAIAGASGANVLTF	TGTGCCAGCAGCCCCGCCATAGCGGGGGCCTCTGGGGCCAACGTCCTGACTTTC
.	TRBV5-6	TRBJ2-1	.	14	CASSLGAAYNEQFF	TGTGCCAGCAGCTTGGGGGCCGCCTACAATGAGCAGTTCTTC
.	TRBV10-2	TRBJ1-1	TRBD1	14	CASKRRQGDTEAFF	TGCGCCAGCAAAAGGCGACAGGGGGACACTGAAGCTTTCTTT
.	TRBV25-1	TRBJ2-5	TRBD1	15	CASSPSGTGGQTQYF	TGTGCCAGCAGCCCTTCCGGGACAGGGGGGCAGACCCAGTACTTC
.	TRBV10-2	TRBJ2-1	TRBD2	15	CASIPTSGGRNEQFF	TGCGCCAGCATTCCGACTAGCGGGGGGAGGAATGAGCAGTTCTTC
.	TRBV6-1	TRBJ2-7	.	15	CASKGGRLETYEQYF	TGTGCCAGCAAGGGGGGGAGACTTGAGACCTACGAGCAGTACTTC
.	TRBV7-6	TRBJ2-7	.	15	CASSLAPDSSYEQYF	TGTGCCAGCAGCTTGGCCCCGGACAGTTCCTACGAGCAGTACTTC
.	TRBV6-5	TRBJ2-3	.	15	CASSYRSAGTDTQYF	TGTGCCAGCAGTTACCGAAGCGCTGGCACAGATACGCAGTATTTT
.	TRBV7-3	TRBJ1-3	.	15	CASSPTTDSGNTIYF	TGTGCCAGCAGCCCAACGACAGACTCTGGAAACACCATATATTTT
.	TRBV10-1	TRBJ1-1	TRBD1	14	CASSDDRGQTEAFF	TGCGCCAGCAGTGACGACAGGGGGCAGACTGAAGCTTTCTTT
.	TRBV2	TRBJ2-3	TRBD2	16	CASSFSGTSATDTQYF	TGTGCCAGCAGCTTTTCCGGGACTAGCGCCACAGATACGCAGTATTTT
few	TRBV13	TRBJ1-2	.	14	CASSSTEDNYGYTF	TGTGCCAGCAGCTCGACGGAGGATAACTATGGCTACACCTTC
.	TRBV30	TRBJ2-4	.	16	CAWSVARTGAINIQYF	TGTGCCTGGAGTGTAGCCCGCACTGGAGCTATAAACATTCAGTACTTC
once	TRBV4-2	TRBJ2-3	TRBD2	17	CASSQAGLAGSTDTQYF	TGTGCCAGCAGCCAAGCGGGACTAGCGGGTAGCACAGATACGCAGTATTTT
once	TRBV5-4	TRBJ2-2	TRBD2	15	CASSLGLLGTGELFF	TGTGCCAGCAGCCTGGGACTACTTGGCACCGGGGAGCTGTTTTTT
.	TRBV2	TRBJ1-5	TRBD1	14	CASSRTGEGQPQHF	TGTGCCAGCAGCAGGACAGGCGAGGGACAGCCCCAGCATTTT
.	TRBV6-4	TRBJ1-5	.	13	CASSVEGGQPQHF	TGTGCCAGCAGTGTAGAGGGTGGACAGCCCCAGCATTTT
few	TRBV27	TRBJ2-3	.	14	CASSRLPLADTQYF	TGTGCCAGCAGCCGCCTCCCGCTAGCAGATACGCAGTATTTT
once	TRBV6-1	TRBJ2-5	TRBD2	13	CASSLAGGGTQYF	TGTGCCAGCAGCCTAGCGGGGGGAGGGACCCAGTACTTC
.	TRBV5-1	TRBJ1-4	.	15	CASSLAGGDGEKLFF	TGCGCCAGCAGCTTGGCCGGGGGTGATGGTGAAAAACTGTTTTTT
.	TRBV28	TRBJ1-5	TRBD1	15	CASSLGTGPNQPQHF	TGTGCCAGCAGTTTAGGGACAGGACCAAATCAGCCCCAGCATTTT
.	TRBV6-1	TRBJ2-7	.	12	CASSDGLYEQYF	TGTGCCAGCAGTGATGGGCTCTACGAGCAGTACTTC
.	TRBV19	TRBJ2-5	.	14	CASRPDRRGRTQYF	TGTGCCAGTAGACCAGACCGTCGGGGAAGAACCCAGTACTTC
.	TRBV7-8	TRBJ2-7	TRBD2	17	CASSLPRTSGSPYEQYF	TGTGCCAGCAGCTTACCTAGGACTAGCGGGAGTCCCTACGAGCAGTACTTC
once	TRBV4-1	TRBJ2-1	TRBD2	18	CASSQEPHLAGYDNEQFF	TGCGCCAGCAGCCAAGAGCCCCATCTAGCGGGGTACGACAATGAGCAGTTCTTC
.	TRBV4-3	TRBJ2-7	.	15	CASSQGTGGLYEQYF	TGCGCCAGCAGCCAAGGAACCGGGGGTCTGTACGAGCAGTACTTC
.	TRBV6-1	TRBJ2-7	.	12	CATRGSYYEQYF	TGTGCCACTCGGGGGTCGTATTACGAGCAGTACTTC
.	TRBV6-9	TRBJ1-6	TRBD1	14	CASSFETGVSPLHF	TGTGCCAGCAGTTTCGAGACAGGGGTTTCACCCCTCCACTTT
.	TRBV9	TRBJ2-7	TRBD2	15	CASSPELAGVYEQYF	TGTGCCAGCAGCCCCGAACTAGCGGGAGTCTACGAGCAGTACTTC
few	TRBV18	TRBJ2-2	.	14	CASSLDSGTGELFF	TGTGCCAGCTCACTTGATAGCGGAACCGGGGAGCTGTTTTTT
.	TRBV6-1	TRBJ1-2	TRBD1	17	CASSESILRDRDYGYTF	TGTGCCAGCAGTGAATCTATTCTGCGGGACAGAGACTATGGCTACACCTTC
.	TRBV9	TRBJ2-1	TRBD2	16	CASSARLAGLYNEQFF	TGTGCCAGCAGCGCAAGGCTAGCGGGATTATACAATGAGCAGTTCTTC
.	TRBV6-5	TRBJ2-2	.	15	CASKSSGLQGGELFF	TGTGCCAGCAAGAGTTCGGGTCTACAGGGCGGGGAGCTGTTTTTT
.	TRBV11-1	TRBJ2-3	.	15	CASSTSGVGTDTQYF	TGTGCCAGCAGCACCTCAGGGGTTGGCACAGATACGCAGTATTTT
once	TRBV29-1	TRBJ2-1	.	19	CSVVAAFNPGTRSYNEQFF	TGCAGCGTTGTAGCCGCGTTTAACCCCGGGACAAGATCCTACAATGAGCAGTTCTTC
.	TRBV7-9	TRBJ2-3	.	17	CASSSPPQESFTDTQYF	TGTGCCAGCAGCTCCCCTCCACAGGAGTCCTTCACAGATACGCAGTATTTT
.	TRBV28	TRBJ1-5	.	13	CASRPTGTQPQHF	TGTGCCAGCAGGCCAACAGGAACCCAGCCCCAGCATTTT
.	TRBV6-5	TRBJ2-3	TRBD2	15	CASREGLAVTDTQYF	TGTGCCAGCAGAGAGGGACTAGCGGTCACAGATACGCAGTATTTT
.	TRBV5-4	TRBJ1-1	TRBD1	14	CASSLPGQGTGAFF	TGTGCCAGCAGCCTTCCGGGACAGGGAACTGGGGCTTTCTTT
.	TRBV27	TRBJ2-7	TRBD1	15	CASRSPGQGFYEQYF	TGTGCCAGCAGGTCCCCGGGACAGGGCTTTTACGAGCAGTACTTC
.	TRBV7-9	TRBJ2-5	.	14	CASSFSGGVETQYF	TGTGCCAGCAGCTTTTCCGGAGGGGTGGAGACCCAGTACTTC
.	TRBV2	TRBJ1-3	TRBD1	14	CASRDRDSGNTIYF	TGTGCCAGCAGGGACAGGGACTCTGGAAACACCATATATTTT
.	TRBV18	TRBJ2-5	TRBD1	13	CASSRTGEETQYF	TGTGCCAGCTCTCGGACAGGGGAAGAGACCCAGTACTTC
.	TRBV2	TRBJ2-3	TRBD1	15	CASSEVGQEADTQYF	TGTGCCAGCAGTGAAGTGGGACAGGAAGCAGATACGCAGTATTTT